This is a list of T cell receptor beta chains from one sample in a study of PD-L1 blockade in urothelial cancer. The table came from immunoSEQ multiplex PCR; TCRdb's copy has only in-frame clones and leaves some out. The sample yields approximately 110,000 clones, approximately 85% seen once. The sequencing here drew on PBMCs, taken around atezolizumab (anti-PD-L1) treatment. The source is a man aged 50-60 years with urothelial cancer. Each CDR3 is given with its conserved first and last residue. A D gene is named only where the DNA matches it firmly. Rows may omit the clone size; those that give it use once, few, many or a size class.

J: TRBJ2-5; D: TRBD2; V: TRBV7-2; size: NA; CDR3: CASSSFGLAGGETQYF; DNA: TGTGCCAGCAGTTCATTCGGACTAGCGGGAGGAGAGACCCAGTACTTC
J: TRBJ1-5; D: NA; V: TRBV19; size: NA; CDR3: CASSIGQGLNQPQHF; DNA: TGTGCCAGTAGTATTGGGCAGGGACTTAATCAGCCCCAGCATTTT
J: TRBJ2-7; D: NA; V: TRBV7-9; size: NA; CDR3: CASGRGKYEQYF; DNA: TGTGCCAGCGGCAGGGGTAAATACGAGCAGTACTTC
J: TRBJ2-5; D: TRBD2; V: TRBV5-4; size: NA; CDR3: CASGAGAETQYF; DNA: TGTGCTAGCGGGGCGGGAGCAGAGACCCAGTACTTC
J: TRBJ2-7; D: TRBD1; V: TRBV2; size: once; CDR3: CASSERGQGFEYF; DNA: TGTGCCAGCAGTGAACGTGGACAGGGCTTTGAGTACTTC
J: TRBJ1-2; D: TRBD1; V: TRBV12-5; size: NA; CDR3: CASGLAEDRGADDF; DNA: TGTGCTAGTGGTTTGGCAGAGGACAGGGGGGCGGACGACTTC
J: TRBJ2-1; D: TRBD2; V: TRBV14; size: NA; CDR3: CASSQDPRVAGGRTYNEQFF; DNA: TGTGCCAGCAGCCAAGATCCGAGGGTAGCGGGAGGGAGAACCTACAATGAGCAGTTCTTC
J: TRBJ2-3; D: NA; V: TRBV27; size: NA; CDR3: CASSLLVGGLGTDTQYF; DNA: TGTGCCAGCAGTTTATTGGTCGGCGGGCTGGGGACAGATACGCAGTATTTT
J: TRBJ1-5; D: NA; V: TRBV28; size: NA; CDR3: CASKQLGQPQHF; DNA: TGTGCCAGCAAACAGTTGGGTCAGCCCCAGCATTTT
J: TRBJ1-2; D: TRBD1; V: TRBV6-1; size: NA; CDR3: CASTRQGWGYTF; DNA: TGTGCCAGCACAAGACAGGGATGGGGCTACACCTTC
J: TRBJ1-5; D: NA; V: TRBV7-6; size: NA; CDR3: CASSLAGGSNQPQHF; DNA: TGTGCCAGCAGCTTAGCAGGAGGTAGCAATCAGCCCCAGCATTTT
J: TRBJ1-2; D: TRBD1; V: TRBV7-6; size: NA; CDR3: CASSPVGTGSGYTF; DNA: TGTGCCAGCAGCCCAGTGGGGACAGGGTCCGGCTACACCTTC
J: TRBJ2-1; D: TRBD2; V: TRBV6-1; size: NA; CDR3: CASSQLGVGGNEQFF; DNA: TGTGCCAGCAGCCAATTGGGAGTCGGGGGGAATGAGCAGTTCTTC
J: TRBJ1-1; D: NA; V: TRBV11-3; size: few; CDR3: CASSGNRGWWTEAFF; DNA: TGTGCCAGCAGCGGGAATCGGGGATGGTGGACTGAAGCTTTCTTT
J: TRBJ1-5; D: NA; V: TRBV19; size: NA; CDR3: CASSIPGHSNQPQHF; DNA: TGTGCCAGTAGTATCCCAGGGCATAGCAATCAGCCCCAGCATTTT
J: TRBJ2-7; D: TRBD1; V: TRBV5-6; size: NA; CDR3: CASSYLSGGLTYEQYF; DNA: TGTGCCAGCAGCTATTTATCAGGGGGTTTAACCTACGAGCAGTACTTC